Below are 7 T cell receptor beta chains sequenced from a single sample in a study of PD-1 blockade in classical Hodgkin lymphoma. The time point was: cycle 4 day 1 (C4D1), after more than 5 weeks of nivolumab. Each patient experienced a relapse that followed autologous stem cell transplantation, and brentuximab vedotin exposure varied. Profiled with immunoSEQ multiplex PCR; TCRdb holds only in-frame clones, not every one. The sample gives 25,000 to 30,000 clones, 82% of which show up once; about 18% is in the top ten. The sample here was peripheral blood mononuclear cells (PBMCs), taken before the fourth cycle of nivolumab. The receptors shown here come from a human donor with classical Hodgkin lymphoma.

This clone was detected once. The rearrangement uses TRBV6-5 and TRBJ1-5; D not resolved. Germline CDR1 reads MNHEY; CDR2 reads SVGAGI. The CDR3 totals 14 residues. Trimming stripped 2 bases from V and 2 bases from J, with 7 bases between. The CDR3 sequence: CASSYSVGNQPQHF. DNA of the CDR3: TGTGCCAGCAGTTACAGTGTGGGCAATCAGCCCCAGCATTTT.

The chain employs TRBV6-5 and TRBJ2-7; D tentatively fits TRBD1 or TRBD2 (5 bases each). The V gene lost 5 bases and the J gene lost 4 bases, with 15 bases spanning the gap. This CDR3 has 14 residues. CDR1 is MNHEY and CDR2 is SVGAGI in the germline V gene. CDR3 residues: CASSPIWDGYEQYF. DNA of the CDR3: TGTGCCAGCAGTCCTATATGGGACGGTTACGAGCAGTACTTC.

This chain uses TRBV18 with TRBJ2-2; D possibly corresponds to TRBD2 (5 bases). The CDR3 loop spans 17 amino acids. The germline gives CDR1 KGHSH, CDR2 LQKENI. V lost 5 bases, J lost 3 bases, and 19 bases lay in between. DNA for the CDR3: TGTGCCAGCTCAGGTCTAGCTATACCATTCGACACCGGGGAGCTGTTTTTT. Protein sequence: CASSGLAIPFDTGELFF.

CDR3 nucleotide sequence: TGTGCCAGCAGCCAACAGGGGGGGCGCCGTGAGACCCAGTACTTC. This sequence encodes CASSQQGGRRETQYF. This chain joins TRBV5-6 and TRBJ2-5; possible D gene TRBD1, 8 bases. Per the germline V gene, CDR1 is SGHDT and CDR2 is YYEEEE. V lost 4 bases to trimming and J lost 5 bases, with 18 bases between them. This CDR3 spans 15 amino acids.

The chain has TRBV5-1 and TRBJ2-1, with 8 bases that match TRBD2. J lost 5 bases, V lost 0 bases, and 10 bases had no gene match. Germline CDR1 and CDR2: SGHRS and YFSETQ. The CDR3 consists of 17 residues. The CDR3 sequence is CASSLDSGGPRDNEQFF. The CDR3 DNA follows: TGCGCCAGCAGCTTGGACTCGGGGGGGCCTCGGGACAATGAGCAGTTCTTC.

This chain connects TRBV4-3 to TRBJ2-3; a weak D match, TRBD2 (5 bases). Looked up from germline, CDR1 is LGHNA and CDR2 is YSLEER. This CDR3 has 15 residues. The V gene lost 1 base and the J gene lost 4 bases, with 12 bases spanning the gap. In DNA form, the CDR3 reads TGCGCCAGCAGCCAAGGGGAGTGGGTAGCAGATACGCAGTATTTT. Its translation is CASSQGEWVADTQYF.

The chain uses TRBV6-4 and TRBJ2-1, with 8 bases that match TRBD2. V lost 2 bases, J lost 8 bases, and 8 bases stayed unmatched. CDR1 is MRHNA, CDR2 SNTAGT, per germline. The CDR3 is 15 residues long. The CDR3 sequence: CASSDGSGGPDEQFF. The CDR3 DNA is TGTGCCAGCAGTGACGGGTCGGGGGGGCCAGATGAGCAGTTCTTC.